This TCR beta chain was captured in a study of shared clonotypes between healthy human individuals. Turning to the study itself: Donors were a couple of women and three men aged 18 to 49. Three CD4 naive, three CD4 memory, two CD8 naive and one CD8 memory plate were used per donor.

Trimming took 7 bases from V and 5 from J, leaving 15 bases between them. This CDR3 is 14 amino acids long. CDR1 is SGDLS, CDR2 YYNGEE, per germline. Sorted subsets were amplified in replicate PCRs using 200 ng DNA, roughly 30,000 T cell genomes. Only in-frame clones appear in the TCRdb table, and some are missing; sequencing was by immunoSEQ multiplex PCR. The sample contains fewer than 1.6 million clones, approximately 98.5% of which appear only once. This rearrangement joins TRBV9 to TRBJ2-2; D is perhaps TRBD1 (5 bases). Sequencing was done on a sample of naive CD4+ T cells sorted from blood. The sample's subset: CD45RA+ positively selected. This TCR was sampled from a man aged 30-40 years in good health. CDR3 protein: CASGGGALTGELFF. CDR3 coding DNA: TGTGCCAGCGGCGGTGGGGCCCTTACCGGGGAGCTGTTTTTT.